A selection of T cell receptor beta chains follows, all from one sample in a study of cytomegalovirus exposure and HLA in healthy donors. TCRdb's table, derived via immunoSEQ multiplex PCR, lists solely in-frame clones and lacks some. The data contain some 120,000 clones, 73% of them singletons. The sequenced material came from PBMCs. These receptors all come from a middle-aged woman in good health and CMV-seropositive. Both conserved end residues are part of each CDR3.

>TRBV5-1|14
CASSLVPGQGGYTF
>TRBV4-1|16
CASSQVGTSIQETQYF
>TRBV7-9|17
CASGIAGTPRLYNEQFF
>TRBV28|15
CASTNRFSGNQPQHF
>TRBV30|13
CAWSVQRGDEQFF
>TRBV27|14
CASSEGLRNTEQFF
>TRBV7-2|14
CASSSRGLNEKLFF
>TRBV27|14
CASSRNRGPGELFF
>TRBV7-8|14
CASTSSWAGSEAFF
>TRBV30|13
CAWSVRGPVEAFF
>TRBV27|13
CASSSGVGNTIYF
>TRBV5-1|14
CASSLVASTDTQYF
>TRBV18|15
CASSPQRDPTGELFF
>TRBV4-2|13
CASSQQGGEKLFF
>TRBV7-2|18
CASSLPFPSGGGKNIQYF
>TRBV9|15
CASSVEGRANQPQHF
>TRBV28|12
CASRGQLYEQYF
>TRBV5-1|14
CASRQWGGRYEQYF
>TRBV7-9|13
CASSSTGNEKLFF
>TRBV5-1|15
CASSSSTGTYNEQFF
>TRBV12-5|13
CASSVMNGGDTFF
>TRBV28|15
CASGTSGTGSYEQYF
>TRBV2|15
CASSLGRPREDTQYF
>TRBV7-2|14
CASSRRQEPYEQYF
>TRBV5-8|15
CASSLYSRSNQPQHF
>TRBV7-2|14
CASSSSPQNQPQHF
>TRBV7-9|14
CASSTGTLNTEAFF
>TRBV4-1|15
CASSQQPGHLGSYTF
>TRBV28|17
CASSLIGGAWSTDTQYF
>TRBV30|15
CAGSNRGFSGNTIYF
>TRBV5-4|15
CASSQEGGLVEKLFF
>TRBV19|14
CASSITSGTYEQYF
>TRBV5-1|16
CASSLRQGSGTGELFF
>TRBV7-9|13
CASRGQGFTEAFF
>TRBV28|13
CASSSSIGQPQHF
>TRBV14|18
CASSRTGAGDFRLYEQYF
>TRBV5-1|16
CASSRTGDLNTGELFF
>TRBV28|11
CASSLDRELFF
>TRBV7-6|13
CASSLEAGSEQFF
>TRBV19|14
CASSIDGRNQPQHF
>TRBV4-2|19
CASSQTWEDRANWGTEAFF
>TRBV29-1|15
CSAWLRGQGAYEQYF
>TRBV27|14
CASRGDRGWDEQYF
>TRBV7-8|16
CASSSVSGGGQETQYF
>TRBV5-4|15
CASSLAQGGNYGYTF
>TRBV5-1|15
CASSLGTSGYNEQFF
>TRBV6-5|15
CASSYRGAGQGRYTF
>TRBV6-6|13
CASSYLENSPLHF
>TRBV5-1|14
CASTPEVGKNIQYF
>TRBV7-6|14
CASSLAGGYNEQFF
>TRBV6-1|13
CASTLTDNYGYTF
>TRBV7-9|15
CASSIGLPTNYGYTF
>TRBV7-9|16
CASSLNSGGRHNEQFF
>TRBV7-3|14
CASSLTSFAETQYF